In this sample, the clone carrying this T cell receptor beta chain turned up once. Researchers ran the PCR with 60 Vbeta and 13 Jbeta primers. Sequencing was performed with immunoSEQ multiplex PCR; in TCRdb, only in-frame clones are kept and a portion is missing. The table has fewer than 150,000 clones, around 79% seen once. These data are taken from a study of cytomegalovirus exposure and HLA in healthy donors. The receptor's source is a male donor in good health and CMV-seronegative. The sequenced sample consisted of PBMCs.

The CDR3 DNA reads as TGTGCCAGCAGTGAAGGGGGATCCTATGGCTACACCTTC. Its translation is CASSEGGSYGYTF. The chain uses TRBV6-4 and TRBJ1-2; D is possibly TRBD1 (6 bases). From germline, CDR1 is MRHNA and CDR2 SNTAGT. The V gene lost 3 bases and the J gene lost 4 bases, with 9 bases spanning the gap. The CDR3 has 13 residues.